This T cell receptor (beta chain) was identified during a study of a mutant IDH1 vaccine in newly diagnosed glioma. Whole-study findings and limits: Whatever changes occurred in top peripheral T cell clonotypes seemed unrelated to pseudoprogression.

With regard to this clone: The antigen is not known.

Germline CDR1 reads MNHNS; CDR2 reads SASEGT. V lost 7 bases to trimming and J lost 5 bases; unmatched junction nucleotides: 6. This CDR3 has 14 residues. Sample time point: week 47, end of study. The investigators gave 300 ug of mutant IDH1 20-mer peptide in each vaccine dose, together with topical imiquimod. The study gave patients eight vaccinations in weeks 1, 3, 5, 7, 11, 15, 19, 23. Data came from immunoSEQ multiplex PCR; TCRdb stores just in-frame clones and leaves some out. The profile shows 35,000 to 45,000 clones, roughly 70% of them singletons. The receptor was derived from a man between 40 and 49 years old with glioma. The V gene is TRBV6-1, the J gene TRBJ2-1; 9 nucleotides match TRBD2. Sequencing used PBMCs, obtained from a glioma patient whose treatment included an IDH1 peptide vaccine. CDR3 coding DNA: TGTGCCAGCAAGTCTCGACTAGCGGACAATGAGCAGTTCTTC. This sequence encodes CASKSRLADNEQFF.